Below, one T cell receptor beta chain is given with its context. The antigen is not known. These data originate in a study of cytomegalovirus exposure and HLA in healthy donors. The overall study: The 90 to 150 validation repertoires used a platform that matched the one used for the 600 to 700 first-cohort repertoires, as a later analysis reported.

Here immunoSEQ multiplex PCR was the method, and the copy in TCRdb shows in-frame clones only, minus some. This sample has a few hundred thousand clones, with 85% to 90% found just once. Study conclusions and caveats: The listing of 150 to 200 TCR beta chains classed them as cytomegalovirus-associated. Reports credit the classifier with highly specific, highly sensitive diagnosis of cytomegalovirus status.

Germline V CDR1 and CDR2: SGHRS, YFSETQ. With 4 bases removed from V and 8 bases from J, the gap between germline ends came to 18 bases. The CDR3 is made up of 15 amino acids. The donors were part of the roughly 110-subject validation cohort, which stood apart from the roughly 670-subject first cohort. The clonotype was recovered from a woman aged 18 to 35 in good health and CMV-seronegative. This chain uses TRBV5-1 with TRBJ1-4, with a possible D match to TRBD1 (6 bases). Sequencing was performed on PBMCs. The CDR3 here is CASSPGYRVMEKLFF. The DNA of the CDR3 is TGCGCCAGCAGCCCCGGGTACAGGGTAATGGAAAAACTGTTTTTT.